Listed below are T cell receptor beta chains from one sample, sequenced in a study of shared T cell receptors in the human thymus. The protocol was immunoSEQ multiplex PCR, while the TCRdb copy is restricted to in-frame clones and leaves out a portion. Of under 850,000 clones listed, 88% are singletons. This sample also appeared in a second study, on human thymus T cells.

The sequenced sample was thymocytes. Every receptor here comes from a boy under two years old with a congenital heart defect. Both conserved end residues are part of each CDR3. The D gene is left open where the match is weak. Some rows mark clone size as missing; the rest say once, few, many or name a class of expanded clone.

d_call clone_size j_call v_call cdr3_aa cdr3_nt
. once TRBJ2-2 TRBV4-2 CASRPELAFGYSGELFF TGTGCCAGCAGACCCGAACTAGCTTTTGGGTACTCCGGGGAGCTGTTTTTT
. . TRBJ2-4 TRBV28 CATAGLAKNIQYF TGTGCCACCGCGGGTCTAGCCAAAAACATTCAGTACTTC
. . TRBJ2-7 TRBV4-2 CASSQAEGGRSYEQYF TGTGCCAGCAGCCAAGCTGAGGGGGGGCGCTCCTACGAGCAGTACTTC
TRBD2 . TRBJ2-7 TRBV29-1 CSVEDMAGRAGEQYF TGCAGCGTTGAAGATATGGCCGGGAGGGCGGGGGAGCAGTACTTC
TRBD2 . TRBJ2-7 TRBV30 CAWEGLAGASSYEQYF TGTGCCTGGGAAGGTCTAGCGGGTGCCTCCTCCTACGAGCAGTACTTC
. . TRBJ2-5 TRBV7-3 CASSLISGKTQYF TGTGCCAGCAGCTTAATCTCGGGGAAGACCCAGTACTTC
TRBD1 . TRBJ2-2 TRBV4-3 CASSPGQGACTGELFF TGCGCCAGCAGCCCGGGACAGGGGGCGTGCACCGGGGAGCTGTTTTTT
. . TRBJ1-5 TRBV6-6 CASSYSNRAPQPQHF TGTGCCAGCAGTTACTCGAACAGGGCGCCCCAGCCCCAGCATTTT
. . TRBJ1-1 TRBV27 CASSSNSMNTEAFF TGTGCCAGCAGTTCTAATTCCATGAACACTGAAGCTTTCTTT
TRBD1 . TRBJ2-5 TRBV6-8 CASRSGGETQYF TGTGCCAGCAGGTCAGGGGGCGAGACCCAGTACTTC
. once TRBJ2-1 TRBV5-6 CASSSGAGTSSYNEQFF TGTGCCAGCAGCTCTGGGGCGGGAACTAGCTCCTACAATGAGCAGTTCTTC
. . TRBJ2-7 TRBV18 CASSSDREKRSEQYF TGTGCCAGCTCGTCAGACAGAGAAAAACGCTCCGAGCAGTACTTC
. . TRBJ1-2 TRBV7-9 CASSLTPAYSMGYTF TGTGCCAGCAGCTTGACACCGGCCTATTCTATGGGCTACACCTTC
. . TRBJ2-3 TRBV14 CASSSSTDTQYF TGTGCCAGCAGCTCATCCACAGATACGCAGTATTTT
TRBD1 . TRBJ1-2 TRBV27 CASSPRTGLYGYTF TGTGCCAGCAGTCCCCGGACAGGACTCTATGGCTACACCTTC
. . TRBJ2-3 TRBV4-1 CASSRGVGDRRADTQYF TGCGCCAGCAGCCGGGGGGTGGGGGACAGAAGAGCAGATACGCAGTATTTT
TRBD1 . TRBJ2-5 TRBV11-2 CASSAGTGEGETQYF TGTGCCAGCAGCGCAGGGACAGGGGAGGGAGAGACCCAGTACTTC
TRBD2 . TRBJ2-1 TRBV9 CASSPGTSGSLSEQFF TGTGCCAGCAGCCCAGGGACTAGCGGGAGTCTAAGTGAGCAGTTCTTC
. . TRBJ2-7 TRBV5-1 CASSLGQTPYEQYF TGCGCCAGCAGCTTGGGACAGACCCCATACGAGCAGTACTTC
. . TRBJ1-2 TRBV5-4 CASSPGTSGYTF TGTGCCAGCAGCCCGGGGACATCGGGCTACACCTTC
. . TRBJ1-1 TRBV7-9 CASSLIDRWMNTEAFF TGTGCCAGCAGCTTAATTGACAGATGGATGAACACTGAAGCTTTCTTT
TRBD1 . TRBJ2-7 TRBV30 CAWSAGTGTGGAGSGSPYYEQYF TGTGCCTGGAGTGCGGGAACCGGGACAGGGGGCGCTGGTAGCGGGAGCCCTTACTACGAGCAGTACTTC
. few TRBJ1-2 TRBV5-1 CASSLTENYGYTF TGCGCCAGCAGCTTGACAGAGAACTATGGCTACACCTTC
. few TRBJ2-1 TRBV10-2 CASSLLRGLATDNEQFF TGCGCCAGCAGCCTATTGCGGGGCCTAGCGACCGACAATGAGCAGTTCTTC
. . TRBJ2-7 TRBV7-2 CASSYPGTPYEQYF TGTGCCAGCAGCTACCCCGGGACACCCTACGAGCAGTACTTC
. . TRBJ2-1 TRBV5-6 CASSSDKSSYNEQFF TGTGCCAGCAGCTCTGACAAATCCTCCTACAATGAGCAGTTCTTC
. . TRBJ1-4 TRBV28 CASSPPEVFGHNEKLFF TGTGCCAGCAGCCCCCCCGAAGTGTTTGGCCATAATGAAAAACTGTTTTTT
. . TRBJ2-7 TRBV6-1 CASSVNRNYEQYF TGTGCCAGCAGTGTAAACAGAAACTACGAGCAGTACTTC
. . TRBJ2-1 TRBV6-6 CASSYSGRGSDEQFF TGTGCCAGCAGTTACTCAGGACGGGGAAGTGATGAGCAGTTCTTC